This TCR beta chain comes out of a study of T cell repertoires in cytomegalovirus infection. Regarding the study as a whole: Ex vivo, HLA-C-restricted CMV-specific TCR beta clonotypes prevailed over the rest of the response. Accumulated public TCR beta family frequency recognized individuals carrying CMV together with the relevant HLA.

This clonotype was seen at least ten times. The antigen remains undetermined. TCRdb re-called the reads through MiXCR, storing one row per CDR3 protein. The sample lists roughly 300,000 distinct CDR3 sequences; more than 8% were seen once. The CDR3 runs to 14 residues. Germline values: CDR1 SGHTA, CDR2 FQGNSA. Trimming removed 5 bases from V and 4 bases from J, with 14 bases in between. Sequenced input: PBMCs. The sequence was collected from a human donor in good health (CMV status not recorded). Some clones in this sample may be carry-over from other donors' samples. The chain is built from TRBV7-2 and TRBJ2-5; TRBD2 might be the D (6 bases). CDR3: CASSLTLGGETQYF. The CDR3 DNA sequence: TGTGCCAGCAGCCTAACCCTCGGGGGAGAGACCCAGTACTTC.